Listed below are T cell receptor beta chains from one sample, sequenced in a study of shared clonotypes between healthy human individuals. The data were produced by immunoSEQ multiplex PCR, yet TCRdb's version contains in-frame clones alone and is incomplete. Of about 180,000 clones in the sample, over 80% were seen once. Material for sequencing was naive CD4+ T cells sorted from blood. These receptors were collected from a woman aged 25 to 39 in good health. CDR3s include the opening cysteine and the closing phenylalanine or tryptophan. Each record gives: D gene, J gene, V gene, clone size, CDR3 protein, CDR3 DNA. A D gene is named only where the DNA matches it firmly. A row's size may be missing; if present it is once, few, many or a size class.

TRBD2	TRBJ2-2	TRBV11-3	-	CASSSGGYTGELFF	TGTGCCAGCAGCTCGGGGGGATACACCGGGGAGCTGTTTTTT
TRBD2	TRBJ2-7	TRBV27	once	CASSLLAGSSEQYF	TGTGCCAGCAGTTTACTAGCGGGTTCCAGCGAGCAGTACTTC
-	TRBJ2-7	TRBV27	-	CASSFFVSSEQYF	TGTGCCAGCAGTTTCTTCGTTTCTTCCGAGCAGTACTTC
-	TRBJ2-7	TRBV2	-	CASTAFVEQYF	TGTGCCAGCACCGCCTTTGTCGAGCAGTACTTC
-	TRBJ1-5	TRBV28	-	CASSRGTGGNQPQHF	TGTGCCAGCAGCCGGGGGACGGGAGGGAATCAGCCCCAGCATTTT
TRBD1	TRBJ1-1	TRBV4-1	-	CASSRPGGSSQASFF	TGCGCCAGCAGCCGGCCAGGGGGCTCGTCCCAGGCGTCTTTCTTT
TRBD2	TRBJ2-1	TRBV5-1	-	CASSLTSGKNEQFF	TGCGCCAGCAGCTTGACTAGCGGGAAAAATGAGCAGTTCTTC
-	TRBJ2-6	TRBV10-2	-	CASAGATGANVLTF	TGCGCCAGCGCGGGGGCTACTGGGGCCAACGTCCTGACTTTC
-	TRBJ1-6	TRBV27	-	CASSMFSGGSPLHF	TGTGCCAGCAGTATGTTTTCGGGGGGTTCACCCCTCCACTTT
-	TRBJ2-1	TRBV7-9	-	CASSLVGSSYNEQFF	TGTGCCAGCAGCCTTGTCGGGAGCTCCTACAATGAGCAGTTCTTC
-	TRBJ1-1	TRBV7-9	-	CASSTSDREAFF	TGTGCCAGCAGCACCTCAGACAGGGAAGCTTTCTTT
TRBD1	TRBJ2-7	TRBV9	-	CASSVGGQGAYEQYF	TGTGCCAGCAGCGTAGGGGGACAGGGGGCTTACGAGCAGTACTTC
-	TRBJ1-4	TRBV21-1	-	CASSPLEQGERKLFF	TGTGCCAGCAGCCCCTTGGAACAGGGGGAAAGAAAACTGTTTTTT
-	TRBJ2-7	TRBV6-1	-	CASRSIHEQYF	TGTGCCAGCAGGTCCATACACGAGCAGTACTTC
-	TRBJ2-7	TRBV27	-	CASSFSGLPSSYEQYF	TGTGCCAGCAGTTTCTCAGGGCTCCCCAGCTCCTACGAGCAGTACTTC
-	TRBJ2-7	TRBV21-1	-	CASSRGDSYEQYF	TGTGCCAGCAGCAGGGGGGACTCCTACGAGCAGTACTTC
TRBD1	TRBJ1-1	TRBV29-1	-	CSVRDSRDTEAFF	TGCAGCGTAAGGGACAGTCGGGACACTGAAGCTTTCTTT
-	TRBJ1-2	TRBV6-1	-	CASSGTVPPYGYTF	TGTGCCAGCAGTGGGACAGTCCCACCCTATGGCTACACCTTC
-	TRBJ2-7	TRBV11-2	-	CASSLWETSYEQYF	TGTGCCAGCAGCTTATGGGAGACAAGCTACGAGCAGTACTTC
-	TRBJ1-5	TRBV19	-	CASSQVTNQPQHF	TGTGCCAGTAGCCAGGTAACCAATCAGCCCCAGCATTTT
TRBD1	TRBJ2-3	TRBV19	-	CASSGTGFLAQYF	TGTGCCAGTAGTGGGACAGGGTTTTTAGCGCAGTATTTT
-	TRBJ2-1	TRBV15	-	CATSRDLSGRYNEQFF	TGTGCCACCAGCAGAGATCTCAGCGGCCGTTACAATGAGCAGTTCTTC
TRBD1	TRBJ1-5	TRBV7-2	-	CASSPGTGQRNNQPQHF	TGTGCCAGCAGCCCTGGGACAGGGCAGAGGAACAATCAGCCCCAGCATTTT
-	TRBJ1-3	TRBV6-5	-	CASSKAGVMADTIYF	TGTGCCAGCAGCAAGGCGGGGGTCATGGCGGACACCATATATTTT
TRBD1	TRBJ1-5	TRBV5-4	-	CASSGDRDQPQHF	TGTGCCAGCAGCGGAGACAGGGACCAGCCCCAGCATTTT
TRBD2	TRBJ2-6	TRBV19	once	CASSLDGGEFGANVLTF	TGTGCCAGTAGTCTCGACGGGGGGGAGTTTGGGGCCAACGTCCTGACTTTC
-	TRBJ1-1	TRBV9	-	CASSVVSGLGAFF	TGTGCCAGCAGCGTAGTCTCCGGGCTGGGGGCTTTCTTT
-	TRBJ1-2	TRBV7-9	few	CASSLDSGANYGYTF	TGTGCCAGCAGCTTAGATTCTGGGGCCAACTATGGCTACACCTTC
-	TRBJ1-3	TRBV5-1	-	CASSLTGTGSGNTIYF	TGCGCCAGCAGCTTGACAGGGACTGGCTCTGGAAACACCATATATTTT
TRBD1	TRBJ2-2	TRBV27	-	CASRRTGALNTGELFF	TGTGCCAGCAGACGTACAGGGGCTTTGAACACCGGGGAGCTGTTTTTT
-	TRBJ2-7	TRBV30	-	CAWSGGGIQSEQYF	TGTGCCTGGAGTGGGGGCGGGATCCAAAGCGAGCAGTACTTC
-	TRBJ2-5	TRBV7-9	-	CASSFLASPQETQYF	TGTGCCAGCAGCTTTTTGGCCAGTCCCCAAGAGACCCAGTACTTC
-	TRBJ1-3	TRBV28	-	CASSLWTGGNTIYF	TGTGCCAGCAGTTTATGGACGGGTGGAAACACCATATATTTT
TRBD1	TRBJ1-5	TRBV19	-	CASSIGAGGQPQHF	TGTGCCAGTAGTATCGGGGCAGGGGGCCAGCCCCAGCATTTT
-	TRBJ1-1	TRBV28	-	CASSPAGAGTNTEAFF	TGTGCCAGCAGTCCAGCCGGGGCAGGAACGAACACTGAAGCTTTCTTT
TRBD2	TRBJ2-7	TRBV10-3	-	CATTSGSTHEQYF	TGTGCCACGACTAGCGGGAGTACCCACGAGCAGTACTTC
-	TRBJ2-7	TRBV19	once	CASSRTLEYEQYF	TGTGCCAGTAGTAGGACCCTCGAATACGAGCAGTACTTC
-	TRBJ1-5	TRBV10-3	-	CAISEGQNVFLYPQHF	TGTGCCATCAGTGAGGGACAGAACGTATTCCTATATCCCCAGCATTTT
-	TRBJ1-2	TRBV20-1	-	CSAERYGYTF	TGCAGTGCTGAAAGATATGGCTACACCTTC
-	TRBJ2-7	TRBV28	-	CASSLGHYEQYF	TGTGCCAGCAGTCTAGGACATTACGAGCAGTACTTC